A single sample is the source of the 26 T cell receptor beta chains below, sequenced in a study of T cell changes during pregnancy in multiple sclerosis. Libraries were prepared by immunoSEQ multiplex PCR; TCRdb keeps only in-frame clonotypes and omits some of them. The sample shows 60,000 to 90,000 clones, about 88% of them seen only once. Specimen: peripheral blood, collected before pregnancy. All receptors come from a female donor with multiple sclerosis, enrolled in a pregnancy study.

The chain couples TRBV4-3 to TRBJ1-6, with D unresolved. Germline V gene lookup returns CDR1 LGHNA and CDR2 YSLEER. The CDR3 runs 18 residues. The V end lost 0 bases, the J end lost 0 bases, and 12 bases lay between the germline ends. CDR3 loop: CASSQDRQRSSYNSPLHF. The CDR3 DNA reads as TGCGCCAGCAGCCAAGATCGGCAGAGGAGCTCCTATAATTCACCCCTCCACTTT.

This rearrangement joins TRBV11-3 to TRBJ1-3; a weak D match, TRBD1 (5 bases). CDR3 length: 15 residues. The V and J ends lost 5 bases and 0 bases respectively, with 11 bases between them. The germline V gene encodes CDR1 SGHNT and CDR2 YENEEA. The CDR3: CASSLRGSSGNTIYF. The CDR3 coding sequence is TGTGCCAGCAGCCTACGGGGGTCCTCTGGAAACACCATATATTTT.

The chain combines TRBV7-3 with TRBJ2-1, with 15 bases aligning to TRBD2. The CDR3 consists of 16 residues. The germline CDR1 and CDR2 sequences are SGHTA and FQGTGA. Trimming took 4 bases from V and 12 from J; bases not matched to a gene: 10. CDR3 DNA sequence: TGTGCCAGCAGCTCCGGGGGGACTAGCGGGGGGCCGGGGCAGTTCTTC. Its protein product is CASSSGGTSGGPGQFF. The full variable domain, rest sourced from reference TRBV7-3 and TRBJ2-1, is GAGVSQTPSNKVTEKGKYVELRCDPISGHTALYWYRQSLGQGPEFLIYFQGTGAADDSGLPNDRFFAVRPEGSVSTLKIQRTERGDSAVYLCASSSGGTSGGPGQFFGPGTRLTVL.

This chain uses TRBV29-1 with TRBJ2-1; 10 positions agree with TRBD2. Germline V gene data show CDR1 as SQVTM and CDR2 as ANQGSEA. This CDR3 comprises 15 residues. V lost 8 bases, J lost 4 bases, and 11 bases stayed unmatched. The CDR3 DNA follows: TGCAGCTCCCGGAGCGGGGGGGCCACGTACAATGAGCAGTTCTTC. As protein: CSSRSGGATYNEQFF.

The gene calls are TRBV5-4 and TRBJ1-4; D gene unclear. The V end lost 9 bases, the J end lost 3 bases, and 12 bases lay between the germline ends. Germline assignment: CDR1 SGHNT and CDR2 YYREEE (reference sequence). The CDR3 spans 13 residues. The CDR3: CATKRVANEKLFF. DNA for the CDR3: TGTGCCACCAAGAGGGTGGCTAATGAAAAACTGTTTTTT.

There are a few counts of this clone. The CDR3 nucleotides are TGTGCCAGCAGTGAGGCAGGCAGCCGAAATTCACCCCTCCACTTT. It encodes CASSEAGSRNSPLHF. The rearrangement links TRBV25-1 to TRBJ1-6, with D unresolved. The CDR3 has 15 residues. With 3 bases removed from V and 7 bases from J, the gap between germline ends came to 13 bases. Germline-derived CDR1 and CDR2 are MGHDK and SYGVNS.

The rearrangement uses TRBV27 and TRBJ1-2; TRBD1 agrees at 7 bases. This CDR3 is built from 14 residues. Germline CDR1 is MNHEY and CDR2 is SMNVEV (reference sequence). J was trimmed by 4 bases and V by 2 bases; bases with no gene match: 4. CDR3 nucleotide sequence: TGTGCCAGCAGTTTAAAGGGGGCAAGCTATGGCTACACCTTC. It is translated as CASSLKGASYGYTF.

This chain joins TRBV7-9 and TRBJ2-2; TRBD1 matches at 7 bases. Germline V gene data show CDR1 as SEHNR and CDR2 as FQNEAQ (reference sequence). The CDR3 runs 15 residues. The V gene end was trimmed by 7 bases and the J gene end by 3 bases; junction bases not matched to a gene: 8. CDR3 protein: CASTPWDSYTGELFF. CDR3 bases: TGTGCCAGCACCCCTTGGGACAGTTACACCGGGGAGCTGTTTTTT.

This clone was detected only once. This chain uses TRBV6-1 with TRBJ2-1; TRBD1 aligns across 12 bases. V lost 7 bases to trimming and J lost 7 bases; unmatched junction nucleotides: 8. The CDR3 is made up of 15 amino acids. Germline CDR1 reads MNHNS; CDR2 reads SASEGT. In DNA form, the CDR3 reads TGTGCCAGCACCCGGGACAGGGGGCTCGCGAATGAGCAGTTCTTC. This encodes CASTRDRGLANEQFF.

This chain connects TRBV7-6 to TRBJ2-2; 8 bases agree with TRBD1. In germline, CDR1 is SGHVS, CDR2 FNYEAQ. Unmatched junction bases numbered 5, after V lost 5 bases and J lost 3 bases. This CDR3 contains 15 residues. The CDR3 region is CASSQPTGDTGELFF. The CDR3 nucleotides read TGTGCCAGCAGCCAGCCGACAGGGGACACCGGGGAGCTGTTTTTT.

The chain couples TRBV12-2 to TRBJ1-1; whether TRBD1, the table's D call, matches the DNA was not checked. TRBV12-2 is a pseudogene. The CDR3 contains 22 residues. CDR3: CASRLDLGQADFPRLMNTEAFF. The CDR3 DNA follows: TGTGCAAGTCGCTTAGACCTGGGACAGGCTGACTTCCCCCGCCTCATGAACACTGAAGCTTTCTTT.

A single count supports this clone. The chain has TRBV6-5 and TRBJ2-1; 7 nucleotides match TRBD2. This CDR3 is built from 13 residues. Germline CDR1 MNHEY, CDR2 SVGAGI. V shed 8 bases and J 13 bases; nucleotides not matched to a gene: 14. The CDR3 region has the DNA TGTGCCAGCTCTTATGACGGGGAGGGAGCTCAGTTCTTC. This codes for CASSYDGEGAQFF.

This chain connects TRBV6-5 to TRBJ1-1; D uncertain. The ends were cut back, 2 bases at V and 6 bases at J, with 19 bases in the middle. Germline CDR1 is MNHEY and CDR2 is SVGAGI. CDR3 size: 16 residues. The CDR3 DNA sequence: TGTGCCAGCAGTTACAGGCAGGTCTTGTTTGTGGCTGAAGCTTTCTTT. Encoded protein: CASSYRQVLFVAEAFF.

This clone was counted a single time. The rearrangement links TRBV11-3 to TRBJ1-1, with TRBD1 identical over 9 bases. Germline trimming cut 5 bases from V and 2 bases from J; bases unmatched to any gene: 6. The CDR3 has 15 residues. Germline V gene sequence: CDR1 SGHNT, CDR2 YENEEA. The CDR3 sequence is CASSKQGALNTEAFF. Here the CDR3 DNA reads TGTGCCAGCAGCAAACAGGGGGCGCTTAACACTGAAGCTTTCTTT.

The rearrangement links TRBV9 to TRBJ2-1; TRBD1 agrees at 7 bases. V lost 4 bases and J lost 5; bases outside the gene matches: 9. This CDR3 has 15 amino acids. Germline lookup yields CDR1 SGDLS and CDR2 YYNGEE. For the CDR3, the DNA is TGTGCCAGCAGCCCCCACAGGGGACCGAACAATGAGCAGTTCTTC. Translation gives CASSPHRGPNNEQFF.

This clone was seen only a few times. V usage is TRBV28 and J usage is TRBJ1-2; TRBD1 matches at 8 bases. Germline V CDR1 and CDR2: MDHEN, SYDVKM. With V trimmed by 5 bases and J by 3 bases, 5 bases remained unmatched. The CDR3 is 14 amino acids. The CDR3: CASSLPGGHYGYTF. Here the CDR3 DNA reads TGTGCCAGCAGTCTTCCAGGGGGCCACTATGGCTACACCTTC.

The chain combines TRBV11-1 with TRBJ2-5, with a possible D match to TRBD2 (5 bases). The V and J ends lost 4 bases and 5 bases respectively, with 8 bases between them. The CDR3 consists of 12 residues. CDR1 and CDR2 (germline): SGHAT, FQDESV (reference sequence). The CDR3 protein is CASSSREETQYF. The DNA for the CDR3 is TGTGCCAGCAGCTCTAGGGAGGAGACCCAGTACTTC.

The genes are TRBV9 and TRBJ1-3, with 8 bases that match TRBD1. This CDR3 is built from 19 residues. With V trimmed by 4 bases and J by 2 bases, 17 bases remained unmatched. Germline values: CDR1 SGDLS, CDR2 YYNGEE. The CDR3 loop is CASSPRRGVQGETGNTIYF. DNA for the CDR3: TGTGCCAGCAGCCCGCGGAGGGGGGTACAGGGGGAGACTGGAAACACCATATATTTT.

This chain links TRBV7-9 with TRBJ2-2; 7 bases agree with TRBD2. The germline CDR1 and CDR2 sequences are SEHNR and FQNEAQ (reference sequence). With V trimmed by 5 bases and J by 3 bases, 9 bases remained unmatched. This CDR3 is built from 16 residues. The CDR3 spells CASSHLVAGDTGELFF. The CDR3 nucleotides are TGTGCCAGCAGCCACCTGGTTGCGGGGGACACCGGGGAGCTGTTTTTT.

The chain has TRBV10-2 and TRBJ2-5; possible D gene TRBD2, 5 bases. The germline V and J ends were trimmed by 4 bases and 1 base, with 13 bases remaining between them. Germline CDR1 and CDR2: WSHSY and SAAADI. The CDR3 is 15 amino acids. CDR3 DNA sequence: TGCGCCAGCAGTGGAAACAGCGGTTTCCAAGAGACCCAGTACTTC. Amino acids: CASSGNSGFQETQYF.

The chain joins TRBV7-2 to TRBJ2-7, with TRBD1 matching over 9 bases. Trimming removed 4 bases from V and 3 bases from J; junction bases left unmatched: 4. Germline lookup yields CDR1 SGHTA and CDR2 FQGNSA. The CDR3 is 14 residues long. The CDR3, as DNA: TGTGCCAGCAGCTCCGGGACAGGGTACTACGAGCAGTACTTC. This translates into CASSSGTGYYEQYF.

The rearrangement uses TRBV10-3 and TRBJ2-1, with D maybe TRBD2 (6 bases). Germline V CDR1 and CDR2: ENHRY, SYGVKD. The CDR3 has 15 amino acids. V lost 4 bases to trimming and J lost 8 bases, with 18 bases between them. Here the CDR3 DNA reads TGTGCCATCAGTGTTAGTCTTGGAGGGAGAGATGAGCAGTTCTTC. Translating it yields CAISVSLGGRDEQFF.

DNA of the CDR3: TGCGCCAGCAGCTTGTCAGGGCTTAGCAATCAGCCCCAGCATTTT. It codes for CASSLSGLSNQPQHF. The chain recombines TRBV5-1 with TRBJ1-5; TRBD1 might be the D (5 bases). CDR1 is SGHRS and CDR2 is YFSETQ in the germline V gene. Trimming took off 1 base at V and 0 bases at J, with 8 bases between the two ends. The CDR3 has 15 amino acids.

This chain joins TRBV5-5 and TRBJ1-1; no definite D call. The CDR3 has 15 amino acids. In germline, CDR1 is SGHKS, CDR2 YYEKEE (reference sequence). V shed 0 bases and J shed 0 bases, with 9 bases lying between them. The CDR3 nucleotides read TGTGCCAGCAGCTTGGAGCCGCTCATGAACACTGAAGCTTTCTTT. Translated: CASSLEPLMNTEAFF.

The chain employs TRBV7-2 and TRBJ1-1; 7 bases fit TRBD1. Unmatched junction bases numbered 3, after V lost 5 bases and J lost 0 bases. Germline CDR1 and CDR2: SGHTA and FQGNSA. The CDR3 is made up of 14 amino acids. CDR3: CASSPTGMNTEAFF. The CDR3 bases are TGTGCCAGCAGCCCGACAGGGATGAACACTGAAGCTTTCTTT.

CDR3 nucleotide sequence: TGTGCCAGCAGCCCCCTTCGGACATCCTCCTACGAGCAGTACTTC. Protein sequence: CASSPLRTSSYEQYF. The V call is TRBV11-2, the J call TRBJ2-7; perhaps TRBD1 as D (5 bases). The length of the CDR3 is 15 residues. With 5 bases removed from V and 0 bases from J, the gap between germline ends came to 14 bases. CDR1 is SGHAT and CDR2 is FQNNGV in the germline V gene.